This entry describes one T cell receptor beta chain. This sample is part of a study of T cells after yellow fever vaccination. TCRdb ran MiXCR on the 5' RACE reads and lists one entry per CDR3 protein. The table has 170,000 or so distinct CDR3 sequences, 9.3% seen once; the top ten hold roughly a third. V lost 6 bases and J 0 bases, leaving 10 bases between the germline ends. Germline V CDR1 and CDR2: SGHTS, YDEGEE. The length of the CDR3 is 15 residues. V usage is TRBV5-8 and J usage is TRBJ1-6; unclear D gene. The sequenced sample was CD8+ T cells sorted from PBMCs, obtained 45 days after the yellow fever booster vaccination. This clonotype was sampled from a man younger than 30 who received the YFV17D yellow fever vaccine. The CDR3 DNA reads as TGTGCCAGCACTAAGTGGGGCTCCTATAATTCACCCCTCCACTTT. This translates into CASTKWGSYNSPLHF.